The clone carrying this T cell receptor beta chain was found once. This sample stems from a study of blood T cell repertoires in COVID-19. Study information: Samples representing acute and convalescent COVID-19 were sourced from the United States, Italy and Spain.

The germline CDR1 and CDR2 sequences are SGHAT and FQNNGV. The trim removed 0 bases at V and 5 bases at J, leaving 6 bases unmatched. The CDR3 runs 15 residues. The repertoire was sequenced with immunoSEQ multiplex PCR; TCRdb's copy has only in-frame clones and lacks some. The profile covers approximately 150,000 clones, with around 80% appearing a single time and 7.2% taken by the ten largest. The chain is built from TRBV11-2 and TRBJ1-1; 7 nucleotides agree with TRBD1. The TCR was taken from a woman aged 45-60 years in a cohort sampled during active or convalescent COVID-19. Sample: peripheral blood. CDR3 residues: CASSLDQGVKTEAFF. CDR3 nucleotide sequence: TGTGCCAGCAGCTTAGATCAGGGGGTTAAAACTGAAGCTTTCTTT.